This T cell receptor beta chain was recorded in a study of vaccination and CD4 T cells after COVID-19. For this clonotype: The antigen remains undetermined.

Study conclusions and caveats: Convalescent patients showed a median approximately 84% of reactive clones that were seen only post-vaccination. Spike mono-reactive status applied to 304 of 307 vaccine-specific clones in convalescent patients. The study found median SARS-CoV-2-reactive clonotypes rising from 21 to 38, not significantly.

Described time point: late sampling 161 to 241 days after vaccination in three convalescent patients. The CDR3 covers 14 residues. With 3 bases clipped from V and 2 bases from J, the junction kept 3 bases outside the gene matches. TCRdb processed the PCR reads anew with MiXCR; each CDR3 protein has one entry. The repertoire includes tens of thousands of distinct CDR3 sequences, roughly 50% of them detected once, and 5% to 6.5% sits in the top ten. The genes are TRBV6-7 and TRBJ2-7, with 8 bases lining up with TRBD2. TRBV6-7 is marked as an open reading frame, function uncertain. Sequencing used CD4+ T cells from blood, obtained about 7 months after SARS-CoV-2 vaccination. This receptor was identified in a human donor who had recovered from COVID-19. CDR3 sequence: CASSYWTSPYEQYF. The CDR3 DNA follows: TGTGCCAGCAGTTATTGGACTAGCCCCTACGAGCAGTACTTC.